Following are 7 T cell receptor beta chains from one sample sequenced in a study of T cells in Graves' hyperthyroidism and ophthalmopathy. RNA transcripts yielded amplified TCR beta CDR3 regions. An initial round of RT-PCR targeting the TCR CDR3 relied on the HTBI primer set. Each CDR3 protein is one row after TCRdb ran MiXCR on the multiplex PCR reads. The top ten clones hold 10% to 12% of a sample with 530,000 or so distinct CDR3 sequences, roughly a quarter of them seen once. Sequencing input: blood. The receptors were gathered from a woman younger than 45 with Graves' ophthalmopathy.

There are many counts of this clonotype. A read error may account for a junction end that differs from germline. V is TRBV9 and J is TRBJ1-3; tentative D call: TRBD1 (6 bases). This CDR3 comprises 13 residues. Germline V gives CDR1 SGDLS, CDR2 YYNGEE. The CDR3 DNA follows: TGTGCCACCAGCAGGGGCTCCGGAAACACCATATATTTT. It codes for CATSRGSGNTIYF. The full variable domain, in which reference TRBV9 and TRBJ1-3 provide the parts outside the CDR3, is DSGVTQTPKHLITATGQRVTLRCSPRSGDLSVYWYQQSLDQGLQFLIQYYNGEERAKGNILERFSAQQFPDLHSELNLSSLELGDSALYFCATSRGSGNTIYFGEGSWLTVV.

This clonotype was seen ten or more times. The chain uses TRBV19 and TRBJ1-5, with 7 bases fitting TRBD1. V lost 6 bases to trimming and J lost 2 bases; unmatched junction nucleotides: 4. The CDR3 contains 14 residues. Germline CDR1 and CDR2: LNHDA and SQIVND (reference sequence). DNA for the CDR3: TGTGCCAGTAGACGTGGACAGGGCAATCAGCCCCAGCATTTT. Residues: CASRRGQGNQPQHF.

The chain joins TRBV12-3 or TRBV12-4 to TRBJ2-5, with D unresolved. The CDR3 runs to 13 residues. Deletions cut 0 bases from V and 4 bases from J, with 6 bases between. Here the CDR3 DNA reads TGTGCCAGCAGTTTAGCGCGGAGAGAGACCCAGTACTTC. Amino acids: CASSLARRETQYF.

The sample holds a few counts of this clonotype. The rearrangement joins TRBV5-1 to TRBJ2-7, with D perhaps matching TRBD1 (5 bases). The V gene's germline CDR1 is SGHRS and CDR2 YFSETQ. The length of the CDR3 is 14 residues. The ends were cut back, 6 bases at V and 0 bases at J, with 13 bases in the middle. The CDR3 coding sequence is TGCGCCAGCAAATCAGACAGAAACTCCTACGAGCAGTACTTC. Encoded protein: CASKSDRNSYEQYF. The complete variable domain, with remaining parts taken from reference TRBV5-1 and TRBJ2-7, reads KAGVTQTPRYLIKTRGQQVTLSCSPISGHRSVSWYQQTPGQGLQFLFEYFSETQRNKGNFPGRFSGRQFSNSRSEMNVSTLELGDSALYLCASKSDRNSYEQYFGPGTRLTVT.

The V and J genes are TRBV6-1 and TRBJ1-1, with TRBD1 identical over 7 bases. Germline CDR1 and CDR2: MNHNS and SASEGT. The CDR3 covers 15 residues. Germline trimming cut 6 bases from V and 11 bases from J; bases unmatched to any gene: 18. The DNA for the CDR3 is TGTGCCAGCAGAACGACAGGGAACAAACTGCTTGGGGCTTTCTTT. Its protein product is CASRTTGNKLLGAFF.

The chain combines TRBV27 with TRBJ2-5; 12 bases fit TRBD2. Trimming cost V 6 bases and J 5 bases; bases outside gene matches: 7. This CDR3 has 15 amino acids. Germline lookup yields CDR1 MNHEY and CDR2 SMNVEV (reference sequence). This chain's CDR3 is CASSPTSGRGETQYF. The CDR3 nucleotides are TGTGCCAGCAGCCCGACTAGCGGGAGAGGGGAGACCCAGTACTTC.

Many counts were recorded for this clonotype. CDR3: CSAKGGNQPQHF. Written as DNA, the CDR3 is TGCAGTGCTAAAGGGGGGAATCAGCCCCAGCATTTT. This chain links TRBV20-1 with TRBJ1-5; weak D call: TRBD1 (6 bases). Germline V gene sequence: CDR1 DFQATT, CDR2 SNEGSKA (reference sequence). V was shortened by 4 bases and J by 4 bases, with 8 bases between the two germline ends. The CDR3 extends over 12 amino acids.